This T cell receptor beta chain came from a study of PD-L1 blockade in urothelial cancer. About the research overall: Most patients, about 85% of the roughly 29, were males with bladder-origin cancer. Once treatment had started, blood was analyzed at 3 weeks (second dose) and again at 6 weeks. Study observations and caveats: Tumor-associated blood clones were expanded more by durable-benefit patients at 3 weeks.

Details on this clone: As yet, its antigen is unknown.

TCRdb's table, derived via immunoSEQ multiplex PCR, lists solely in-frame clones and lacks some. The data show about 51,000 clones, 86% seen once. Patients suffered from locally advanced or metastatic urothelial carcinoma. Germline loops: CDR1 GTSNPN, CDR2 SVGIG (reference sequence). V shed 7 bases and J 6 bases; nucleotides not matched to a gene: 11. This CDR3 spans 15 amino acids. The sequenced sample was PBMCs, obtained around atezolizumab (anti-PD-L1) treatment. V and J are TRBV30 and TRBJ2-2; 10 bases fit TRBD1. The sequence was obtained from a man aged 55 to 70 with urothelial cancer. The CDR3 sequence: CAYSPGTGVAGELFF. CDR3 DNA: TGTGCCTACTCCCCCGGGACAGGGGTGGCCGGGGAGCTGTTTTTT.